A single T cell receptor beta chain is shown here with its context. This clone is a singleton in its sample. Its antigen specificity is not known. No base qualities exist here, and no much larger clone lies one base off it. Looking up the germline V gene yields CDR1 SGDLS and CDR2 YYNGEE. The junction shows trimming of 7 bases on V and 3 bases on J, plus 10 bases between the germline ends. The CDR3 goes from the cysteine to the phenylalanine over 13 residues. Left in the record is the CDR3 DNA by itself, 39 bases read in frame from the first base. The cohort was made up of 650 to 700 healthy bone marrow donors. All cohort members were sampled while nominally healthy, although unrecorded immune exposures were likely present. The donor was CMV seronegative and was included in the group of several hundred seronegative cohort members. A peripheral blood sample was collected from each donor, and TCR beta sequencing was performed on peripheral blood mononuclear cells. The Qiagen DNeasy Blood Extraction Kit was used to extract genomic DNA from the blood cell samples.

This entry is derived from a study of cytomegalovirus exposure and HLA in healthy donors (dated by TCRdb to about 2017). Background for the entire study: An earlier analysis of some 600 of the donors reported around 280 Gb of sequence data and 117 million unique TCR beta sequences obtained from around 190 million T cells. Approximately 330 gigabases of sequencing data and around 85 million unique TCR sequences made up an early release that covered 500 to 650 HLA-typed donors. Of the approximately 370 genotyped donors, 75% to 85% were placed in the genetic ancestry cluster associated with self-reported Caucasian donors. The study aimed to test whether signatures of past pathogen exposure could be identified by cataloging public T cell receptors. Using immunosequencing, the study profiled T cell repertoires from about 610 subjects and related those repertoires to cytomegalovirus serostatus. Besides the first cohort of around 670 subjects, a separate validation cohort made up of 90 to 150 different subjects was used. To predict cytomegalovirus infection status, the study brought together high-throughput TCR immunosequencing, statistical association of individual TCRs with disease status, and machine learning. To study patterns of TCR occurrence, a later analysis re-analyzed previously published TCR beta repertoires from several hundred donors and added high-resolution HLA genotyping. Rather than using new phenotypic data, the later analysis identified candidate immune exposures from TCR beta sequences and from how often those sequences occurred across donors. To decide whether each TCR beta V gene segment behaved as functional or pseudogenic, an earlier analysis of nearly 600 of the donors relied on high-throughput TCR beta sequencing. Alongside the repertoire data, information on donor age, sex, ethnicity and CMV serostatus was compiled. Genome-wide SNP genotypes for about 60% of the roughly 700 donors were used in a later genetic analysis, which treated that subset as a discovery cohort. Every repertoire in the discovery cohort had been generated on one and the same sequencing platform. HLA typing covered class I and class II loci at four-digit resolution. The number of donors typed differed by locus, with about 629-630 for A, B, C, DRB1 and DQB1, over 500 for DQA1, approximately 580 for DPA1, and some 470 for DPB1. Four or five DR-DQ haplotypes were handled as single units for association and clustering, since linkage in the cohort was strong. Among several hundred genotyped donors of the cohort, an average of around 240,000 unique TCR beta nucleotide sequences was sequenced per donor, of which approximately 18% were non-productive. The full study reports these points: A further reported finding was that TCR beta sequences accurately predicted the HLA-A and HLA-B alleles for most subjects in the first cohort. In a later genetic analysis, a missense DCLRE1C variant was associated with V-gene and J-gene trimming of TCR beta chains, and the association was replicated in an independent cohort. The presence/absence analyses assumed that sequencing depth was roughly uniform across donors, and that assumption may not be true. Correlated functional status among segregating V segments might reflect linkage disequilibrium, but an unknown experimental factor could not be ruled out. The classifier was reported to diagnose cytomegalovirus status with high specificity and sensitivity in both the original cohort and the validation cohort. At a false discovery rate of 0.05, a later analysis linked some 18,000 TCR beta sequences to specific HLA alleles. Most TCR sequences were observed very rarely across donors, whereas some public TCRs were present in many individuals. According to a later genetic analysis, donors in an Asian-associated ancestry cluster had fewer N-insertions in productive TCRs than the approximately 650-donor mean. Some IMGT-functional V segments, including TRBV6-2 and TRBV6-3, could not be distinguished by the 87-base-pair reads and were therefore excluded. In an earlier analysis of approximately 600 of the donors, most TCR beta V segments were observed in productive rearrangements about 87% or about 30% of the time, broadly matching IMGT annotations. Compared with equally common non-associated chains, HLA-associated TCR beta chains in a later analysis were more clonally expanded and had lower generation probabilities. The only immune exposure information available for the cohort was CMV serostatus. Three of the identified cytomegalovirus-associated TCR beta chains were confirmed in vitro to be specific for cytomegalovirus antigens. Because HLA typing was unavailable for some donors at each locus, only the typed subset was used in association tests. The study gave a list of some 150 TCR beta chains associated with cytomegalovirus. The earlier analysis of 587 of the donors excluded approximately 17 rarely observed V segments, including chromosome 9 orphons, because counts were too low. The sequencing pipeline was judged likely to have produced a cluster of highly shared sequence variants as a technical artifact. In this cohort, only TCR beta chains were sequenced, and detectable features were limited by the absence of alpha or paired-chain data. Most CMV-associated TCR beta chains appeared to be HLA-restricted in a later analysis, and the HLA associations seemed to be driven largely by CMV exposure. In a later analysis, the rate of TCR association differed among HLA loci, with DRB1 alleles having the most associated TCRs and HLA-C alleles having the fewest. In a later analysis, several top co-occurrence clusters were reported to appear linked to parvovirus B19, influenza, CMV and Epstein-Barr virus. Assigning TCR associations to individual alleles was difficult when HLA alleles, especially DR and DQ, strongly co-occurred. The authors suggested that the approach could potentially be generalized to other disease states and immunological phenotypes.

Libraries came from the immunoSEQ multiplex PCR assay. For the multiplex PCR, a mixture combining 60 forward primers for TCR Vbeta segments and 13 reverse primers for TCR Jbeta segments was used. Amplification of the CDR3 region of rearranged TCR beta genes was performed with a multiplex PCR assay on genomic DNA. The amplified TCR beta libraries were sequenced on the Illumina HiSeq System as 87-base-pair reads. As for how the authors treated the data: A later analysis counted some 80 million unique TCR beta chains across the 650 to 800 repertoires, and roughly 10 million of these chains were shared by at least two donors. Raw reads were error-corrected and collapsed into unique sequences by a nearest-neighbor algorithm in which closely related sequences were merged to remove PCR and sequencing errors. CDR3 sequences were aligned to IMGT reference sequences to assign V, D and J gene segments. For a sequence to be retained, a match of at least six nucleotides was required to both a V gene segment and a J gene segment. A rearrangement was called productive if the CDR3 had no stop codons and remained in frame with V and J, and every other rearrangement was called non-productive. Following IMGT convention, CDR3 was defined as the stretch from the second conserved V-encoded cysteine up to the conserved J-encoded phenylalanine. The earlier analysis of a few hundred of the donors excluded sequences that lacked an unambiguous match to a single V gene segment. In an earlier analysis of a few hundred of the donors, V segments were called functional above 56.7% productive rearrangements and were called segregating when the between-donor standard deviation exceeded 5%. To diagnose cytomegalovirus status from the catalog of TCR beta chain sequences, a statistical classification framework was built. In a later analysis, TCR nucleotide sequences were compared against IMGT/GENE-DB human TR gene sequences so that V and J genes could be assigned. Using the TCRdist pipeline, a later analysis assigned CDR3 sequences along with most-parsimonious VDJ recombination scenarios. In a later analysis, each TCR beta chain was defined by its CDR3 amino acid sequence together with its V-gene family, and reads lacking a unique V-gene family were excluded. To address suspected cross-contamination and a sequencing artifact, a later analysis removed a few hundred highly shared, low-generation-probability nucleotide sequences. For each public chain, a later analysis derived a clonal expansion index from normalized ranks of inferred template counts within each repertoire. Generation probabilities in a later analysis came from a VDJ recombination model fitted to out-of-frame rearrangements, and those results were checked against IGoR. In a later analysis, TCR-TCR, TCR-HLA and TCR-CMV co-occurrence was scored with hypergeometric tests, and a repertoire-size bias correction was applied to TCR pairs. To estimate false discovery rates, a later analysis permuted the HLA or CMV assignments 20 times. In a later analysis, co-occurring TCRs were grouped using DBSCAN, with TCRdist sequence similarity added in when clustering inside HLA-allele-positive subsets. Co-occurrence clustering excluded repertoires with fewer than 30,000 or more than 120,000 public chains, plus five with anomalous nucleotide sharing. As stored in TCRdb, this immuneACCESS dataset retains in-frame rearrangements with V and J assigned. A fraction of the clones does not appear; measured against another copy, unresolved V genes explain less than half of the discrepancy, and the remainder lacks a known reason. V and J calls and clone size are copied from that table; D and trimming were computed from the DNA. In this sample the table shows around 120,000 clones, 82% of which occur a single time. The biggest ten clones account for over 1% of the sample.

This receptor was taken from a boy aged 5-17 years in good health and CMV-seronegative. The chain joins TRBV9 to TRBJ2-2, with TRBD2 as a weak D call on 5 bases. Sequencing was done on a sample of PBMCs. The sequenced DNA is TGTGCCAGCGTACGCGGGTACACCGGGGAGCTGTTTTTT. Its amino acids are CASVRGYTGELFF. With the rest looked up from the reference TRBV9 and TRBJ2-2 genes rather than sequenced, the full variable domain is DSGVTQTPKHLITATGQRVTLRCSPRSGDLSVYWYQQSLDQGLQFLIQYYNGEERAKGNILERFSAQQFPDLHSELNLSSLELGDSALYFCASVRGYTGELFFGEGSRLTVL.